The entry below gives a single T cell receptor beta chain sequence along with its context. Its specificity is unknown. This sample stems from a study of T cell responses to AZD1222 COVID-19 vaccine. Study-wide points: Spike-specific TCR breadth and depth were elevated following two AZD1222 doses. There were mostly white British donors and more females than males, and clonal diversity was possibly underestimated.

Germline loops: CDR1 DFQATT, CDR2 SNEGSKA (reference sequence). The CDR3 has 15 amino acids. Trimming took 3 bases from V and 0 from J, leaving 12 bases between them. Clones were sequenced by immunoSEQ multiplex PCR, and TCRdb holds only the in-frame ones, with some missing. The sample gives 100,000 to 150,000 clones, around 90% of which show up once; 4.4% is in the top ten. The rearrangement uses TRBV20-1 and TRBJ2-1; D is uncertain. The source of this sequence is an adult in good health. The source was peripheral blood, collected on day 0 of MenACWY control vaccination. This chain's CDR3 is CSASSSASSYNEQFF. The CDR3 DNA sequence: TGCAGTGCTAGTTCCAGCGCCAGCTCCTACAATGAGCAGTTCTTC.